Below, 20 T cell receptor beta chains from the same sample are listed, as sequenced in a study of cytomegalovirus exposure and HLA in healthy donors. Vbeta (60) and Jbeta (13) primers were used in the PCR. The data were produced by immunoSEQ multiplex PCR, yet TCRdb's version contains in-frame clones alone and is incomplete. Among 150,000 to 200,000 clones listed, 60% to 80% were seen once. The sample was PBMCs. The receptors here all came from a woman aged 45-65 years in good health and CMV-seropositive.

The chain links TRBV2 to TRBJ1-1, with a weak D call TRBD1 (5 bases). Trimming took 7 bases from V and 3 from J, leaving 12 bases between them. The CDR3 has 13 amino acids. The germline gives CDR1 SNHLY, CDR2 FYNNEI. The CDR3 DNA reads TGTGCCAGCACCGTCAGGGAGGACACTGAAGCTTTCTTT. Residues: CASTVREDTEAFF.

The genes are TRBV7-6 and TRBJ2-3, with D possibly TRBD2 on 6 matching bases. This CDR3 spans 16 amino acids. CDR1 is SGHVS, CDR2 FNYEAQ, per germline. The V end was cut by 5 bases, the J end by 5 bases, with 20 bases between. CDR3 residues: CASSPQMAGTGDTQYF. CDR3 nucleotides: TGTGCCAGCAGCCCGCAAATGGCGGGAACAGGAGATACGCAGTATTTT.

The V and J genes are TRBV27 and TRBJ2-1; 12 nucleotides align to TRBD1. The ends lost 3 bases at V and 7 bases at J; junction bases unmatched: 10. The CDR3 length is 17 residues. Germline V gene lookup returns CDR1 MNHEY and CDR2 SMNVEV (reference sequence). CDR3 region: CASSLGSGTGGRNEQFF. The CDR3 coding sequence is TGTGCCAGCAGTTTGGGTTCCGGGACAGGGGGCAGAAATGAGCAGTTCTTC.

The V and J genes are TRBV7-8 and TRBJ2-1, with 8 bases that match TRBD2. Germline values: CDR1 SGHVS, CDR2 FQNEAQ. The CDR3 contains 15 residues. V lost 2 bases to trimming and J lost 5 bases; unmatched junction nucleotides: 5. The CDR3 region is CASSLKRERNNEQFF. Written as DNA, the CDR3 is TGTGCCAGCAGCTTAAAGCGGGAGAGGAACAATGAGCAGTTCTTC.

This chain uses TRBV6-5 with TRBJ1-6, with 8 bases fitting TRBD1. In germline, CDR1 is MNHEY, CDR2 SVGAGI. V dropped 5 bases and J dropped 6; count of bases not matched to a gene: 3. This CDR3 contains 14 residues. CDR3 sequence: CASSVDRANSPLHF. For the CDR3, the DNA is TGTGCCAGCAGTGTGGACAGGGCTAATTCACCCCTCCACTTT.

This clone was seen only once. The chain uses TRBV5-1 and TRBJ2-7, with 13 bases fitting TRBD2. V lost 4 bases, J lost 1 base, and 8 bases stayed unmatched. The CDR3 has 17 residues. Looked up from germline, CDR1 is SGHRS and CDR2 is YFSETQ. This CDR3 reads CASSPGLAGAFSYEQYF. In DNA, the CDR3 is TGCGCCAGCAGCCCTGGACTAGCGGGGGCGTTTTCCTACGAGCAGTACTTC.

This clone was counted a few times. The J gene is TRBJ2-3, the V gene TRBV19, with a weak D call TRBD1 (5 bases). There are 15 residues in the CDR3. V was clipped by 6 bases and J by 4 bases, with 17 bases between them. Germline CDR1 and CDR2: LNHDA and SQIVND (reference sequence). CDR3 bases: TGTGCCAGTAGCCCGCAGGGTAACCCCGCAGATACGCAGTATTTT. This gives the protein CASSPQGNPADTQYF.

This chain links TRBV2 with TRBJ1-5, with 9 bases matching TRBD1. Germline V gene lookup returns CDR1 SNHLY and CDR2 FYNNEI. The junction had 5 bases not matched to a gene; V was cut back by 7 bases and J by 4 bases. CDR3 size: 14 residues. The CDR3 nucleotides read TGTGCCAGCAATCTACAGGGGGCTAATCAGCCCCAGCATTTT. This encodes CASNLQGANQPQHF.

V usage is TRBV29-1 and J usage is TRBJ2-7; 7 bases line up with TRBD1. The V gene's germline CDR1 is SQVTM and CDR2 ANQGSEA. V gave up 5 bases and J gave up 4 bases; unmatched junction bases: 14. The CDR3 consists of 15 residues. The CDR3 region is CSVTLGPSGGYEQYF. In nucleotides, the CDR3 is TGCAGCGTTACCTTAGGCCCCTCAGGGGGATACGAGCAGTACTTC.

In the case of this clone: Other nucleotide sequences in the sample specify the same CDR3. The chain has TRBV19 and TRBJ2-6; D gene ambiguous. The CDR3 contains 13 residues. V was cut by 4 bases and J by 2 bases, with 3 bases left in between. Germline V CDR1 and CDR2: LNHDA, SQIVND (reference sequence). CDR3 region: CASSTTGANVLTF. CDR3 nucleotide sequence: TGTGCCAGTAGTACCACTGGGGCCAACGTCCTGACTTTC.

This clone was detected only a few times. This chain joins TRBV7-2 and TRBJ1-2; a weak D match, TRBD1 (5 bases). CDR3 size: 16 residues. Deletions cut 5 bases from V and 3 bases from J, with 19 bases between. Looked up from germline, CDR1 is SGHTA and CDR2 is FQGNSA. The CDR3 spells CASSLGRRSGDYGYTF. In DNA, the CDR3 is TGTGCCAGCAGCCTCGGCCGGAGGTCGGGGGACTATGGCTACACCTTC.

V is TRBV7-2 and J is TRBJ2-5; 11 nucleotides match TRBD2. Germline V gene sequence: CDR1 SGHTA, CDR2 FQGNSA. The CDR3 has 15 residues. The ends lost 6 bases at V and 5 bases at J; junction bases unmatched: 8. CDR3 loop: CASRVAGGRSETQYF. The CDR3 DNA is TGTGCCAGCAGAGTAGCGGGGGGGCGGAGTGAGACCCAGTACTTC.

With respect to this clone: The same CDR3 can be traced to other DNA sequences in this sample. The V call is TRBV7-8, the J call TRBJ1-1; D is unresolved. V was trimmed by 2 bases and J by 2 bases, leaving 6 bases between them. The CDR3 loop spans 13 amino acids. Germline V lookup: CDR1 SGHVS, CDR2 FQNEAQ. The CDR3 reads CASSLRGNTEAFF. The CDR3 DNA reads TGTGCCAGCAGCTTACGGGGTAACACTGAAGCTTTCTTT.

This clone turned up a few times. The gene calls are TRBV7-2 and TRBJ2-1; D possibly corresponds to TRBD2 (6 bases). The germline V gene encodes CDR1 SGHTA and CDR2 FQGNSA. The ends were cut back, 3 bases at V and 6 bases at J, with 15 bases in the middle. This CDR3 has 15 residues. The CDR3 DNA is TGTGCCAGCAGCTTGGGGGGAGACATCGGCAATGAGCAGTTCTTC. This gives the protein CASSLGGDIGNEQFF.

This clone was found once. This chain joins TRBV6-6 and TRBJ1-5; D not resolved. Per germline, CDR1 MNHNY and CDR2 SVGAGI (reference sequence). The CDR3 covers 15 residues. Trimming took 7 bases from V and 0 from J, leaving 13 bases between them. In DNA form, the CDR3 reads TGTGCCAGCAAAAACGCGGGGAATAGCAATCAGCCCCAGCATTTT. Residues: CASKNAGNSNQPQHF.

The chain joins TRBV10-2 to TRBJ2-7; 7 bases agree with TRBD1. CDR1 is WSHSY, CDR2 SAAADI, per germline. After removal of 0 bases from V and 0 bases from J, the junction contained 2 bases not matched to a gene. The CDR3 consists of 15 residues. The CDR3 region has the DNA TGCGCCAGCAGTGAGTCCGCAGGGGGCTCCTACGAGCAGTACTTC. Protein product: CASSESAGGSYEQYF.

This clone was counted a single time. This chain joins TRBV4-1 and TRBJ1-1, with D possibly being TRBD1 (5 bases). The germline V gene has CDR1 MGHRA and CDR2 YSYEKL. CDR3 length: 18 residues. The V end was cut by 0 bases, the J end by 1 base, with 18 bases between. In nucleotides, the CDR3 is TGCGCCAGCAGCCAAGATTCGGGGGTAGGGTTTTCGAACACTGAAGCTTTCTTT. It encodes CASSQDSGVGFSNTEAFF.

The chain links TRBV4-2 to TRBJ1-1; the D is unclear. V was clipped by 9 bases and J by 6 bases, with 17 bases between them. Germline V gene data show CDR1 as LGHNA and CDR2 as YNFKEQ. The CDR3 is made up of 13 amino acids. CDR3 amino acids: CARLPEEGAEAFF. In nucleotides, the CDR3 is TGTGCCAGGCTCCCCGAGGAGGGCGCTGAAGCTTTCTTT.

The CDR3: CASIPGDRVYEQYF. In DNA form, the CDR3 reads TGTGCCAGCATCCCGGGAGACAGGGTCTACGAGCAGTACTTC. This chain connects TRBV28 to TRBJ2-7; maybe TRBD1 (7 bases). Trimming took off 7 bases at V and 3 bases at J, with 16 bases between the two ends. This CDR3 spans 14 amino acids. Germline V gene data show CDR1 as MDHEN and CDR2 as SYDVKM.

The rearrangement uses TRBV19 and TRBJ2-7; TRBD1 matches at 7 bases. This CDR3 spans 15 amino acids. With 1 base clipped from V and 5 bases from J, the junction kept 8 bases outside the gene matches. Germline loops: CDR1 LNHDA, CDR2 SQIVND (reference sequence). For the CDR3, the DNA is TGTGCCAGTAGTATAGGGCGGACAGGCTACGACGAGCAGTACTTC. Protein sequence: CASSIGRTGYDEQYF.